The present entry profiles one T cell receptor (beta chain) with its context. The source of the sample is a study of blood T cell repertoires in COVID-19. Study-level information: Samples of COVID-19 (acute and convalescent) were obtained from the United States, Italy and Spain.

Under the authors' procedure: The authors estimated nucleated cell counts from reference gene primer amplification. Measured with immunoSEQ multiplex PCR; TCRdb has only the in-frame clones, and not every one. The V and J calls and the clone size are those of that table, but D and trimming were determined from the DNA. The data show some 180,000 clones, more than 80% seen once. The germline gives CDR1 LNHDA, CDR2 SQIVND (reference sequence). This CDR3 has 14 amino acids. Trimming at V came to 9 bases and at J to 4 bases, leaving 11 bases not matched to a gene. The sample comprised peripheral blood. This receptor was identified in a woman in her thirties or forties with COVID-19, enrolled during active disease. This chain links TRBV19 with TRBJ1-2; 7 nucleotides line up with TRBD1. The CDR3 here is CASTGQIQTYGYTF. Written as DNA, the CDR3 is TGTGCCAGCACGGGACAGATCCAGACCTATGGCTACACCTTC.